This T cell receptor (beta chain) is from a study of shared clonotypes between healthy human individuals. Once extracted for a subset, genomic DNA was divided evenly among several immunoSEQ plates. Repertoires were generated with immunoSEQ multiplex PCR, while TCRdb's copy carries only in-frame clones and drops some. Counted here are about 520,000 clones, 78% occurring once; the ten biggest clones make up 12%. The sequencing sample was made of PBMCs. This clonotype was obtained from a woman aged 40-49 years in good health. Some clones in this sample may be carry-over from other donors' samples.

DNA for the CDR3: TGTGCCAGCAGTTTATCCTCTCAGGGACAGAGAAACTATGGCTACACCTTC. It codes for CASSLSSQGQRNYGYTF. The V and J genes are TRBV27 and TRBJ1-2; TRBD1 matches at 7 bases. V was clipped by 0 bases and J by 2 bases; unmatched bases: 9. CDR1 MNHEY and CDR2 SMNVEV come from the germline V gene (reference sequence). The CDR3 extends over 17 amino acids.